These T cell receptor beta chains were read from a single sample in a study of patients and donors after allogeneic stem cell transplantation. From the RT-PCR reads, TCRdb called clonotypes with MiXCR, one entry per CDR3 protein. The sample shows about 400,000 distinct CDR3 sequences, roughly 17% of them seen only once. Sequenced material: blood, either unsorted or a sorted T cell fraction (not recorded which). The receptor set was obtained from a human donor who was either an allogeneic HSCT recipient or a stem cell or donor lymphocyte infusion donor (not recorded which). It is not recorded whose cells these are; they may come from a transplant donor. Both conserved end residues are part of each CDR3. The D gene is left open where the match is weak. Rows may omit the clone size; those that give it use once, few, many or a size class.

d_call | j_call | v_call | clone_size | cdr3_nt | cdr3_aa
- | TRBJ1-5 | TRBV20-1 | - | TGCAGTGCCCCCGGGGGGGCAACGGGCAATCAGCCCCAGCATTTT | CSAPGGATGNQPQHF
- | TRBJ1-1 | TRBV6-5 | many | TGTGCCAGCAGCCGAAAGGGTACAGCTTTCTTT | CASSRKGTAFF
- | TRBJ1-6 | TRBV5-1 | few | TGCGCCAGCAGCTTAGCGAGGGACCCTTGGAGCTCCTATAATTCACCCCTCCACTTT | CASSLARDPWSSYNSPLHF
TRBD1 | TRBJ2-7 | TRBV9 | many | TGTGCCAGCAGCCCGGAAGGGACAGGTGCCTACGAGCAGTACTTC | CASSPEGTGAYEQYF
- | TRBJ1-1 | TRBV20-1 | - | TGCAGTGCCCCGGACATCGTGAACACTGAAGCTTTCTTT | CSAPDIVNTEAFF
- | TRBJ1-1 | TRBV12-3/TRBV12-4 | many | TGTGCCAGCAGCCTCCGCGGACTTGAAGCTTTCTTT | CASSLRGLEAFF
- | TRBJ2-7 | TRBV30 | - | TGTGCCTGGAGCCGAGTAATGGGGGCTAGCTCCTACGAGCAGTACTTC | CAWSRVMGASSYEQYF
- | TRBJ2-5 | TRBV29-1 | many | TGCAGCGCTGGGGGTGGGACCCAGTACTTC | CSAGGGTQYF
- | TRBJ2-7 | TRBV7-8 | - | TGTGCCAGCAGCCTAGGATCGAGGGAGCCCGCCTACGAGCAGTACTTC | CASSLGSREPAYEQYF
TRBD2 | TRBJ2-6 | TRBV5-1 | few | TGCGCCAGCAGCCCCGTTCGACTAGCGGGGATCTCTGGGGCCAACGTCCTGACTTTC | CASSPVRLAGISGANVLTF
- | TRBJ2-3 | TRBV30 | few | TGTGCCTCCCGCGCAGGGGGGAGGATAGATACGCAGTATTTT | CASRAGGRIDTQYF
- | TRBJ1-1 | TRBV20-1 | many | TGCAGTGCTAGAGTACGGGAAATGAACACTGAAGCTTTCTTT | CSARVREMNTEAFF
TRBD1 | TRBJ1-5 | TRBV7-9 | few | TGTGCCAGCAGCCACCCGCGGGGACAGGGCGGGATACAGCCCCAGCATTTT | CASSHPRGQGGIQPQHF
- | TRBJ1-3 | TRBV30 | few | TGTGCCTGGAGTTTCGGCCTTTCGGGAAACACCATATATTTT | CAWSFGLSGNTIYF
- | TRBJ2-3 | TRBV24-1 | few | TGTGCCACCAGTCCCGCGGGGGCTGGCACAGATACGCAGTATTTT | CATSPAGAGTDTQYF
TRBD1 | TRBJ2-7 | TRBV7-9 | - | TGTGCCAGCAGCTTTTTCCGGGACAGGGGGGTTCGCGAGCAGTACTTC | CASSFFRDRGVREQYF
TRBD1 | TRBJ2-5 | TRBV27 | few | TGTGCCAGCAGTCCCTGGGACAGGGTCGAGACCCAGTACTTC | CASSPWDRVETQYF
TRBD1 | TRBJ2-2 | TRBV28 | few | TGTGCCAGCAGGGCGGACAGGGGAACAACCGGGGAGCTGTTTTTT | CASRADRGTTGELFF
TRBD1 | TRBJ2-7 | TRBV20-1 | few | TGCAGTGCCTTGGGGGACAGGGGGCCGTACGAGCAGTACTTC | CSALGDRGPYEQYF
- | TRBJ2-5 | TRBV5-1 | few | TGCGCCAGCAGCTTGTTCTCCAGGGCCCAAGAGACCCAGTACTTC | CASSLFSRAQETQYF
TRBD2 | TRBJ2-7 | TRBV20-1 | many | TGCAGTGCCATTTCCGGGACTAGCGTATACGAGCAGTACTTC | CSAISGTSVYEQYF
- | TRBJ1-2 | TRBV6-5 | - | TGTGCCAGCAGTTCCCCGAAAGCCTCTAACTATGGCTACACCTTC | CASSSPKASNYGYTF
- | TRBJ2-7 | TRBV3-1 | few | TGTGCCAGCAGTCCCACTGGGGCAGGCTACGAGCAGTACTTC | CASSPTGAGYEQYF
- | TRBJ2-2 | TRBV7-7 | few | TGTGCTACATTCCAAATACGGGAAACCGGGGAGCTGTTTTTT | CATFQIRETGELFF
- | TRBJ2-1 | TRBV24-1 | - | TGTGCCACCAGTGATTTGCTTGAGCAGTTCTTC | CATSDLLEQFF
TRBD1 | TRBJ2-6 | TRBV5-1 | - | TGCGCCAGCAGCTCAAGGGACAGGACTCTCTCTGGGGCCAACGTCCTGACTTTC | CASSSRDRTLSGANVLTF
- | TRBJ1-5 | TRBV2 | - | TGTGCCAGCAGTGATAGGACAGGCAATCAGCCCCAGCATTTT | CASSDRTGNQPQHF
- | TRBJ2-3 | TRBV20-1 | - | TGCAGTGCTAGAGCGGGCAGTGACACAGATACGCAGTATTTT | CSARAGSDTDTQYF
- | TRBJ2-7 | TRBV10-3 | - | TGTGCCACCGGGGCCATGAACGAGCAGTACTTC | CATGAMNEQYF
- | TRBJ1-1 | TRBV29-1 | many | TGCAGCGTTGCCGAGAGGGCCACTGAAGCTTTCTTT | CSVAERATEAFF
TRBD1 | TRBJ2-1 | TRBV7-3 | many | TGTGCCAGCAGCCCATCCGGGACAGCCTACAATGAGCAGTTCTTC | CASSPSGTAYNEQFF
- | TRBJ1-2 | TRBV6-1 | few | TGTGCCAGCAGTGAAGAGAACAGGGTCTATGGCTACACCTTC | CASSEENRVYGYTF
TRBD1 | TRBJ1-3 | TRBV7-3 | few | TGTGCCAGCAGCTCTCGGACAGGACCCATCATATTCGTTATATATTTT | CASSSRTGPIIFVIYF
TRBD2 | TRBJ2-3 | TRBV9 | - | TGTGCCAGCAGCGTATTCCCGGGGGGGGGCACAGATACGCAGTATTTT | CASSVFPGGGTDTQYF
TRBD2 | TRBJ2-1 | TRBV11-1 | - | TGTGCCAGCAGCGACCTAGCGGGGGTATCCAATGAGCAGTTCTTC | CASSDLAGVSNEQFF
- | TRBJ2-7 | TRBV12-3/TRBV12-4 | many | TGTGCCAGCAATTTAGGATTGCCAGTCCTTCCAGACGAGCAGTACTTC | CASNLGLPVLPDEQYF
- | TRBJ2-4 | TRBV19 | - | TGTGCCAGTGGGGACGGAACTCTAGCCAAAAACATTCAGTACTTC | CASGDGTLAKNIQYF
- | TRBJ1-2 | TRBV20-1 | - | TGCAGTGCTAGGACAAAGGCGGGGTTTTATAGCTATGGCTACACCTTC | CSARTKAGFYSYGYTF
- | TRBJ2-1 | TRBV24-1 | few | TGTGCCACCAGTGATTTAGGCCCCTACAATGAGCAGTTCTTC | CATSDLGPYNEQFF
TRBD2 | TRBJ2-5 | TRBV9 | - | TGTGCCAGCAGCGTAAGACTAGCGGGGGGGCAAGAGACCCAGTACTTC | CASSVRLAGGQETQYF
TRBD1 | TRBJ1-1 | TRBV5-1 | few | TGCGCCAGCAGCTTTACAACCGGGACAGGGGTGAACACTGAAGCTTTCTTT | CASSFTTGTGVNTEAFF
- | TRBJ1-4 | TRBV7-2 | - | TGTGCCAGCAGCTCCTCGGGGTTCACTAATGAAAAACTGTTTTTT | CASSSSGFTNEKLFF
- | TRBJ2-1 | TRBV4-1 | many | TGCGCCAGCAGTCTCGACGTGAGGGCCGGGAATGAGCAGTTCTTC | CASSLDVRAGNEQFF
TRBD2 | TRBJ2-7 | TRBV2 | - | TGTGCCAGCAGTGAAGGCCCGGGACTAAACTACTACGAGCAGTACTTC | CASSEGPGLNYYEQYF
- | TRBJ1-5 | TRBV4-1 | many | TGCGCCAGCAGCCAAGTCAGGGGCGGCAATCAGCCCCAGCATTTT | CASSQVRGGNQPQHF
TRBD2 | TRBJ2-3 | TRBV3-1 | few | TGTGCCAGCAGCCCACTCGGAGCGGGGGGGGGCGCAGATACGCAGTATTTT | CASSPLGAGGGADTQYF
TRBD2 | TRBJ2-1 | TRBV12-3/TRBV12-4 | - | TGTGCCAGCAGTCGAATTACTAGCGGGGGGGATGAGCAGTTCTTC | CASSRITSGGDEQFF
- | TRBJ1-5 | TRBV27 | - | TGTGCCAGCAGTTTTGCTTATAGCAATCAGCCCCAGCATTTT | CASSFAYSNQPQHF
TRBD2 | TRBJ2-6 | TRBV5-1 | few | TGCGCCAGCAGCATCGAACCACAACTAGCGTTCTCTGGGGCCAACGTCCTGACTTTC | CASSIEPQLAFSGANVLTF
- | TRBJ2-5 | TRBV12-3/TRBV12-4 | few | TGTGCCAGCAGTTTAGGGACTGGCTCACAGGGTCGAGAGACCCAGTACTTC | CASSLGTGSQGRETQYF
- | TRBJ2-7 | TRBV20-1 | - | TGCAGTGCTCTTCCCACCATTTCCTACGAGCAGTACTTC | CSALPTISYEQYF
- | TRBJ1-2 | TRBV21-1 | few | TGTGCCAGCAGCCCCCGTCGCTACACCTTC | CASSPRRYTF
TRBD1 | TRBJ1-1 | TRBV5-6 | - | TGTGCCAGCAGCCCCAGGGGGCGCGGGCGCGCTGAAGCTTTCTTT | CASSPRGRGRAEAFF
TRBD2 | TRBJ2-3 | TRBV24-1 | - | TGTGCCACCAGTGATCGACTAGCGGGGGGTGCAGATACGCAGTATTTT | CATSDRLAGGADTQYF